The 29 T cell receptor beta chains given below trace back to one sample, sequenced in a study of CD8+ T cells in alopecia areata. Investigators isolated RNA and reverse transcribed it into cDNA to act as the sequencing template. Some clones are missing from TCRdb's copy, which holds only in-frame ones; the method was immunoSEQ multiplex PCR. The sample comprises some 45,000 clones, 80% to 95% of which are singletons, and about 19% rests with the top ten. As for treatment: oral pan-JAK inhibitor, 5-10 mg twice daily. Material: CD8+ T cells sorted from blood, obtained at week 24, from a patient treated with tofacitinib. Every receptor here comes from a human donor with alopecia areata.

The chain couples TRBV6-4 to TRBJ2-2, with D perhaps TRBD1 (6 bases). The V gene's germline CDR1 is MRHNA and CDR2 SNTAGT. CDR3 size: 16 residues. Between the trimmed V and J ends, which lost 0 bases and 4 bases, there was a span of 12 bases. The CDR3 reads CASSDSSQGGTGELFF. DNA for the CDR3: TGTGCCAGCAGTGACTCTTCACAGGGCGGCACCGGGGAGCTGTTTTTT.

This clone was counted a single time. V gene TRBV2 combines with J gene TRBJ2-7; possible D gene TRBD1, 5 bases. The V and J ends lost 1 base and 3 bases respectively, with 7 bases between them. CDR3 length: 13 residues. Germline CDR1 is SNHLY and CDR2 is FYNNEI. The CDR3 nucleotides read TGTGCCAGCAGTGAAGGACAGTTCTACGAGCAGTACTTC. Translation: CASSEGQFYEQYF.

V usage is TRBV5-6 and J usage is TRBJ2-1; D ambiguous. CDR3 length: 13 amino acids. Trimming pared 5 bases from V and 3 bases from J, leaving 9 bases between. CDR1 SGHDT and CDR2 YYEEEE come from the germline V gene. The CDR3 sequence is CASRGNDYNEQFF. CDR3 bases: TGTGCCAGCAGGGGAAACGACTACAATGAGCAGTTCTTC.

The V gene is TRBV7-9, the J gene TRBJ2-5; 9 bases fit TRBD1. This CDR3 spans 19 amino acids. Looked up from germline, CDR1 is SEHNR and CDR2 is FQNEAQ (reference sequence). The ends lost 5 bases at V and 1 base at J; junction bases unmatched: 17. The CDR3 loop is CASSRPRTGAGDTQETQYF. Here the CDR3 DNA reads TGTGCCAGCAGCCGACCTCGGACAGGGGCTGGAGACACCCAAGAGACCCAGTACTTC. The whole variable domain, remainder taken from reference TRBV7-9 and TRBJ2-5, is DTGVSQNPRHKITKRGQNVTFRCDPISEHNRLYWYRQTLGQGPEFLTYFQNEAQLEKSRLLSDRFSAERPKGSFSTLEIQRTEQGDSAMYLCASSRPRTGAGDTQETQYFGPGTRLLVL.

The rearrangement links TRBV28 to TRBJ2-5; 9 bases match TRBD2. The CDR3 is 16 amino acids. The germline V gene encodes CDR1 MDHEN and CDR2 SYDVKM. Germline trimming cut 7 bases from V and 0 bases from J; bases unmatched to any gene: 9. This chain's CDR3 is CASKVGTSPYQETQYF. The DNA of the CDR3 is TGTGCCAGCAAGGTTGGGACTAGCCCGTACCAAGAGACCCAGTACTTC.

The CDR3 protein is CSVFYSYEQYF. The CDR3 bases are TGCAGTGTTTTTTACTCCTACGAGCAGTACTTC. The chain carries TRBV20-1 and TRBJ2-7; D remains unclear. Germline-derived CDR1 and CDR2 are DFQATT and SNEGSKA (reference sequence). Trimming left V 7 bases short and J 0 bases short, with 7 bases between. The CDR3 consists of 11 residues.

The chain is built from TRBV27 and TRBJ1-6; D is perhaps TRBD1 (6 bases). Germline values: CDR1 MNHEY, CDR2 SMNVEV (reference sequence). Deletions cut 6 bases from V and 5 bases from J, with 8 bases between. The CDR3 is 13 residues long. CDR3 DNA sequence: TGTGCCAGCAGGGACAGTAATAATTCACCCCTCCACTTT. This codes for CASRDSNNSPLHF.

The V gene is TRBV7-9, the J gene TRBJ2-7; 10 bases agree with TRBD1. The CDR3 consists of 15 residues. Germline trimming cut 5 bases from V and 5 bases from J; bases unmatched to any gene: 9. Germline V gene lookup returns CDR1 SEHNR and CDR2 FQNEAQ (reference sequence). CDR3 amino acids: CASSAWDRGGDEQYF. The CDR3, as DNA: TGTGCCAGCAGCGCCTGGGACAGGGGAGGTGACGAGCAGTACTTC.

The chain has TRBV27 and TRBJ2-2; D remains unclear. Looked up from germline, CDR1 is MNHEY and CDR2 is SMNVEV (reference sequence). The CDR3 extends over 14 amino acids. V lost 2 bases and J lost 3, with 7 bases in between. The CDR3 reads CASSLLGYTGELFF. In DNA form, the CDR3 reads TGTGCCAGCAGTTTACTTGGATACACCGGGGAGCTGTTTTTT.

J is TRBJ2-7 and V is TRBV29-1; D not resolved. This CDR3 has 11 residues. V lost 0 bases to trimming and J lost 7 bases, with 7 bases between them. The V gene's germline CDR1 is SQVTM and CDR2 ANQGSEA. This chain's CDR3 is CSVEDSAEQYF. Written as DNA, the CDR3 is TGCAGCGTTGAAGATTCTGCGGAGCAGTACTTC.

The DNA for the CDR3 is TGTGCCAGCAGAGAAGGGGCTACCGGGGAGCTGTTTTTT. Translated: CASREGATGELFF. The chain couples TRBV28 to TRBJ2-2, with D perhaps TRBD1 (5 bases). Germline CDR1 reads MDHEN; CDR2 reads SYDVKM. This CDR3 spans 13 amino acids. The ends were cut back, 6 bases at V and 5 bases at J, with 10 bases in the middle.

V is TRBV7-9 and J is TRBJ1-2, with 8 bases lining up with TRBD1. V gave up 4 bases and J gave up 6 bases; unmatched junction bases: 10. This CDR3 is 15 amino acids long. Looked up from germline, CDR1 is SEHNR and CDR2 is FQNEAQ (reference sequence). The CDR3 bases are TGTGCCAGCAGCTCGCGTGGGACAGGCGAGGATGGCTACACCTTC. Protein sequence: CASSSRGTGEDGYTF.

A note on this clone: The junction departs from the called germline gene at one end, perhaps through a read error. V and J are TRBV7-9 and TRBJ2-7, with D possibly being TRBD1 or TRBD2 (5 bases each). The germline V gene encodes CDR1 SEHNR and CDR2 FQNEAQ (reference sequence). The CDR3 loop spans 16 amino acids. CDR3 residues: CASSLDTDRGAYEQYF. CDR3 DNA: TGTGCCAGCAGTTTAGATACCGATAGGGGAGCCTACGAGCAGTACTTC.

The genes are TRBV30 and TRBJ2-1, with 9 bases lining up with TRBD1. The ends lost 5 bases at V and 6 bases at J; junction bases unmatched: 14. The CDR3 is made up of 16 amino acids. The V gene's germline CDR1 is GTSNPN and CDR2 SVGIG (reference sequence). The CDR3 region is CAWAGVGTGKFNEQFF. The CDR3 DNA reads TGTGCCTGGGCCGGGGTGGGGACAGGGAAGTTCAATGAGCAGTTCTTC.

This chain uses TRBV10-3 with TRBJ2-1, with 9 bases that match TRBD2. Germline V gives CDR1 ENHRY, CDR2 SYGVKD. The CDR3 sequence is 15 residues long. With 2 bases clipped from V and 7 bases from J, the junction kept 6 bases outside the gene matches. The CDR3 protein is CAISEELAGANEQFF. In DNA, the CDR3 is TGTGCCATCAGTGAGGAATTAGCGGGGGCTAATGAGCAGTTCTTC.

V gene TRBV25-1 combines with J gene TRBJ2-2, with 7 bases fitting TRBD1. CDR1 is MGHDK and CDR2 is SYGVNS in the germline V gene. The CDR3 runs to 14 residues. Germline trimming cut 10 bases from V and 4 bases from J; bases unmatched to any gene: 9. CDR3 DNA sequence: TGTGCCACCACCGCGGACAGGTCCACCGGGGAGCTGTTTTTT. Residues: CATTADRSTGELFF.

The J gene is TRBJ2-1, the V gene TRBV27; 7 nucleotides match TRBD1. The V gene's germline CDR1 is MNHEY and CDR2 SMNVEV (reference sequence). CDR3 size: 14 residues. After removal of 5 bases from V and 0 bases from J, the junction contained 1 base not matched to a gene. CDR3 residues: CASSPGGSYNEQFF. The CDR3 bases are TGTGCCAGCAGTCCAGGGGGCTCCTACAATGAGCAGTTCTTC.

The V gene is TRBV27, the J gene TRBJ2-7; D is possibly TRBD2 (5 bases). CDR1 is MNHEY, CDR2 SMNVEV, per germline (reference sequence). Trimming shortened V by 1 base and J by 2 bases, and 12 bases separated the two germline ends. The CDR3 consists of 15 residues. The CDR3 bases are TGTGCCAGCAGTTTATGGCAGGACGGGGCCTACGAGCAGTACTTC. It yields the protein CASSLWQDGAYEQYF.

The genes are TRBV11-2 and TRBJ2-7; D gene uncertain. The CDR3 extends over 12 amino acids. Trimming shortened V by 3 bases and J by 5 bases, and 8 bases separated the two germline ends. CDR1 SGHAT and CDR2 FQNNGV come from the germline V gene. In DNA form, the CDR3 reads TGTGCCAGCAGCTTCATTAGGGACGAGCAGTACTTC. Translating gives CASSFIRDEQYF.

V is TRBV19 and J is TRBJ1-4, with a weak D call TRBD1 (6 bases). The CDR3 has 13 amino acids. Germline V gene data show CDR1 as LNHDA and CDR2 as SQIVND (reference sequence). Deletions cut 10 bases from V and 4 bases from J, with 13 bases between. Here the CDR3 DNA reads TGTGCCACAAAGGGGGAGTTTAATGAAAAACTGTTTTTT. It codes for CATKGEFNEKLFF.

V and J are TRBV27 and TRBJ2-1, with 7 bases aligning to TRBD1. The CDR3 length is 14 residues. Trimming removed 4 bases from V and 5 bases from J; junction bases left unmatched: 5. In germline, CDR1 is MNHEY, CDR2 SMNVEV (reference sequence). The CDR3 spells CASSSGTANNEQFF. CDR3 in DNA: TGTGCCAGCAGTTCCGGGACAGCTAACAATGAGCAGTTCTTC.

The J gene is TRBJ2-2, the V gene TRBV28; D may be TRBD1 (5 bases). The CDR3 spans 14 residues. Deletions cut 4 bases from V and 4 bases from J, with 10 bases between. Germline V gene lookup returns CDR1 MDHEN and CDR2 SYDVKM. CDR3 amino acids: CASSYDSPTGELFF. The CDR3 region has the DNA TGTGCCAGCAGTTACGACAGCCCCACCGGGGAGCTGTTTTTT.

The CDR3, as DNA: TGTGCCAGCAGCAAGGGGGTTACCTACGAGCAGTACTTC. Its translation is CASSKGVTYEQYF. The rearrangement uses TRBV11-1 and TRBJ2-7; tentative D call: TRBD1 (6 bases). The germline gives CDR1 SGHAT, CDR2 FQDESV (reference sequence). The CDR3 runs 13 residues. The V end was cut by 5 bases, the J end by 2 bases, with 10 bases between. The full variable domain, completed using reference TRBV11-1 and TRBJ2-7, is EAEVAQSPRYKITEKSQAVAFWCDPISGHATLYWYRQILGQGPELLVQFQDESVVDDSQLPKDRFSAERLKGVDSTLKIQPAELGDSAMYLCASSKGVTYEQYFGPGTRLTVT.

The chain links TRBV28 to TRBJ2-3; 9 nucleotides agree with TRBD2. This CDR3 has 15 amino acids. V dropped 2 bases and J dropped 4; count of bases not matched to a gene: 4. Germline V gene sequence: CDR1 MDHEN, CDR2 SYDVKM. The CDR3 spells CASSLGLAGSDTQYF. CDR3 coding DNA: TGTGCCAGCAGTTTAGGGCTAGCGGGGTCAGATACGCAGTATTTT.

This chain links TRBV7-9 with TRBJ2-7; possibly TRBD2 for D (6 bases). CDR1 and CDR2 from the germline V gene are SEHNR and FQNEAQ (reference sequence). Trimming removed 7 bases at V and 4 bases at J, with 14 bases between. The CDR3 is 13 amino acids. The CDR3 DNA reads as TGTGCCAGCACCCTGGGGGGAACGTACGAGCAGTACTTC. Residues: CASTLGGTYEQYF.

The chain joins TRBV29-1 to TRBJ2-1, with 7 bases lining up with TRBD1. V lost 6 bases to trimming and J lost 2 bases; unmatched junction nucleotides: 10. The CDR3 loop spans 15 amino acids. In germline, CDR1 is SQVTM, CDR2 ANQGSEA. The CDR3 DNA is TGCAGCGTCGAACCGTGGGACAGAGCCTACAATGAGCAGTTCTTC. Amino acids: CSVEPWDRAYNEQFF.

The CDR3 coding sequence is TGTGCCAGCAGTGAAGGTACCTACGAGCAGTACTTC. Its protein is CASSEGTYEQYF. This chain joins TRBV6-1 and TRBJ2-7; no clear D gene. Germline CDR1 is MNHNS and CDR2 is SASEGT. V was pared by 1 base and J by 2 bases, with 3 bases between. This CDR3 comprises 12 residues.

The chain has TRBV7-9 and TRBJ1-3; possibly TRBD1 for D (6 bases). Trimming stripped 6 bases from V and 0 bases from J, with 15 bases between. This CDR3 has 16 residues. Germline loops: CDR1 SEHNR, CDR2 FQNEAQ (reference sequence). CDR3 sequence: CASREIGQSSGNTIYF. The CDR3 region has the DNA TGTGCCAGCAGGGAAATAGGACAGTCCTCTGGAAACACCATATATTTT.

V and J are TRBV13 and TRBJ1-2, with D possibly being TRBD1 (5 bases). The CDR3 sequence is 13 residues long. Germline V gene lookup returns CDR1 PRHDT and CDR2 FYEKMQ (reference sequence). V lost 1 base and J lost 8, with 11 bases in between. The DNA for the CDR3 is TGTGCCAGCAGCTTAGTAGGGGAGGGAGGCTACACCTTC. Translated, it gives CASSLVGEGGYTF.